These T cell receptor beta chains were read from a single sample in a study of response to subunit inactivated influenza vaccine. TCRdb re-called the RT-PCR reads with MiXCR, one entry per CDR3 protein. The sample holds 550,000 to 650,000 distinct CDR3 sequences; roughly 12% are singletons and the top ten take about 9.4%. The specimen comprised PBMCs from blood, sampled on the day of vaccination. These receptors all stem from a man aged 50 to 60 who received an inactivated influenza vaccine. CDR3s include the opening cysteine and the closing phenylalanine or tryptophan. Rows give clone size only sometimes, using once, few, many, or a class for an expanded clone.

>TRBV2|few
CASTNRDRSDTQYF
>TRBV11-2|NA
CASSQVVAGGPSASTDTQYF
>TRBV7-9|few
CASSFMFLGTLQETQYF
>TRBV12-3/TRBV12-4|few
CASGKRTVRETQYF
>TRBV24-1|NA
CATSDRTGQETQYF
>TRBV28|NA
CASSSTWDSVSSGANVLTF
>TRBV9|NA
CASSVVAHDNEQFF
>TRBV29-1|many
CSAESGSGGYEQYF
>TRBV7-8|few
CASSLAPPYDTQYF
>TRBV12-3/TRBV12-4|few
CASTMTGSNQPQHF
>TRBV7-2|few
CASSLGFSGRERETQYF
>TRBV11-1|NA
CASSTTGGHSSSYNSPLHF
>TRBV7-9|NA
CASSLGGIRTGEKLFF
>TRBV5-6|NA
CASSPRRTGGTGELFF
>TRBV5-1|few
CASSFQRGPYEQYF
>TRBV12-3/TRBV12-4|NA
CASSPQGVVGEQYF
>TRBV20-1|NA
CSARDHYEQYF
>TRBV4-3|few
CASSQDEGQPQHF
>TRBV19|NA
CASSNQGMFSGANVLTF
>TRBV14|few
CASSQDRRGSGELFF
>TRBV9|many
CASSVGQQETQYF
>TRBV5-6|NA
CASSLVGQGDEAFF
>TRBV20-1|few
CSARPAASTDTQYF
>TRBV5-1|few
CASSSHLGYTF
>TRBV13|NA
CASSLWGPGSAEAFF
>TRBV29-1|NA
CSVGLAGGRTDTQYF
>TRBV7-8|NA
CASSIERDPKRYNEQFF
>TRBV7-3|NA
CASSSAPSAGELFF
>TRBV29-1|NA
CSVVGSTGELFF
>TRBV5-1|NA
CASSRTSGSVYEQYF
>TRBV29-1|many
CSVGGRDTYEQYF
>TRBV27|NA
CASSPKGDRVHEQYF
>TRBV28|few
CASRGTGDTGELFF
>TRBV5-1|few
CASSPVESTDTQYF
>TRBV11-2|NA
CASSRASTYTGELFF
>TRBV12-3/TRBV12-4|many
CASTMTSSSTDTQYF
>TRBV30|few
CAWSTGTSGNNEQFF
>TRBV28|few
CASSSDDIGKRHF
>TRBV5-1|few
CASSLGRGTGTPYEQYF
>TRBV5-1|many
CASSWATGTYEQYF
>TRBV14|NA
CASSHRGTGGTYEQYF
>TRBV20-1|NA
CSARSRTGIDEQYF
>TRBV6-6|many
CASSYRGMDEQFF
>TRBV6-2/TRBV6-3|NA
CASTLSGGAEQYF
>TRBV5-1|few
CASSTKSYNEQFF
>TRBV4-3|NA
CASSQTSGGPSSYNEQFF
>TRBV4-2|NA
CASSPGGTSGAYEQYF
>TRBV5-4|NA
CASSLTGWGTSSTDTQYF
>TRBV3-1|few
CASSQGQGNIQYF